Described below is a single T cell receptor (beta chain) sequence and its context. Its antigen is not known. The sample belongs to a study of cytomegalovirus exposure and HLA in healthy donors. Study-level findings and limits: Across donors, presence/absence analyses took sequencing depth to be roughly uniform.

A multiplex PCR was run with 60 Vbeta primers and 13 Jbeta primers. Data came from immunoSEQ multiplex PCR; TCRdb stores just in-frame clones and leaves some out. Among about 120,000 clones listed, approximately 84% were seen once. Germline lookup yields CDR1 MNHEY and CDR2 SMNVEV (reference sequence). The V segment lost 2 bases and the J segment 14 bases; nucleotides outside the gene matches: 9. This CDR3 contains 15 residues. J is TRBJ2-1 and V is TRBV27, with TRBD2 matching over 13 bases. Sequencing was carried out using PBMCs. The receptor's source is a man aged 18 to 30 in good health and CMV-seropositive. CDR3 residues: CASSLPGLAGTNEFF. As DNA, the CDR3 is TGTGCCAGCAGTTTACCGGGACTAGCGGGAACAAACGAGTTCTTC.